This is a list of T cell receptor beta chains from one sample in a study of blood T cell repertoires in COVID-19. Produced via immunoSEQ multiplex PCR; TCRdb's table is partial and in-frame only. The sample lists 90,000 to 140,000 clones; about three quarters were seen once. What was sequenced was peripheral blood. The source of these receptors is a woman aged 65 to 85 with acute or convalescent COVID-19. CDR3s include the opening cysteine and the closing phenylalanine or tryptophan. The D gene is left open where the match is weak. Clone size, where shown, is once, few, many, or a class for clones that have expanded.

>TRBJ1-1|.|TRBV9|.
TGTGCCAGCAGCCCACGGACAGACAACACTGAAGCTTTCTTT
CASSPRTDNTEAFF
>TRBJ2-3|.|TRBV12-3/TRBV12-4|.
TGTGCCAGCAGACTGACAGCCACAGATACGCAGTATTTT
CASRLTATDTQYF
>TRBJ2-1|.|TRBV10-2|TRBD2
TGCGCCAGCAGTGAGGTCGGGGGGTCCTACAATGAGCAGTTCTTC
CASSEVGGSYNEQFF
>TRBJ2-2|.|TRBV30|.
TGTGCCTGGAAAACACAGTCGGCCTTAAACACCGGGGAGCTGTTTTTT
CAWKTQSALNTGELFF
>TRBJ1-6|.|TRBV30|TRBD1
TGTGCCTGGAGACTCCCGACAGGGAGAGGCTCACCCCTCCACTTT
CAWRLPTGRGSPLHF
>TRBJ2-1|.|TRBV19|TRBD2
TGTGCCAGTAGCAACAAGCTAGCGGGGGGGTACAATGAGCAGTTCTTC
CASSNKLAGGYNEQFF
>TRBJ2-3|.|TRBV3-1/TRBV3-2|TRBD2
TGTGCCAGCAGCCCACTAGCGGGGGGGCTGTTGGGCACAGATACGCAGTATTTT
CASSPLAGGLLGTDTQYF
>TRBJ2-5|many|TRBV5-1|TRBD2
TGCGCCAGCAGCTCCTCTAGCGGGGGGGGCGGGACCCAGTACTTC
CASSSSSGGGGTQYF
>TRBJ2-7|.|TRBV3-1/TRBV3-2|TRBD1
TGTGCCAGCAGCCAAGATCCGGGACAGTTATTCTACGAGCAGTACTTC
CASSQDPGQLFYEQYF
>TRBJ2-5|.|TRBV7-9|.
TGTGCCAGCAGCCCGGGGGACCACCTTAGAAAGACCCAGTACTTC
CASSPGDHLRKTQYF
>TRBJ2-5|.|TRBV5-1|TRBD1
TGCGCCAGCGGACGGGACAGGGAGGGTCCTGAGACCCAGTACTTC
CASGRDREGPETQYF
>TRBJ1-1|.|TRBV13|TRBD1
TGTGCCAGCAGCTCCCGGACAGGGGGCGCCGGCACTGAAGCTTTCTTT
CASSSRTGGAGTEAFF
>TRBJ2-1|.|TRBV27|TRBD2
TGTGCCAGCAGTTCTAGACTAGCGGGGGGCTCGGATGAGCAGTTCTTC
CASSSRLAGGSDEQFF
>TRBJ1-4|.|TRBV11-2|.
TGTGCCAGCAGCCCTCAGGGAGGGGGTAATGAAAAACTGTTTTTT
CASSPQGGGNEKLFF
>TRBJ1-5|few|TRBV27|TRBD1
TGTGCCGGACAGGGCTGTTCGCGTCTCCAGCCCCAGCATTTT
CAGQGCSRLQPQHF
>TRBJ1-2|few|TRBV5-4|TRBD1
TGTGCCAGCAGCTTGGACGCGATTGTTGGGACAGGGAAAAACTATGGCTACACCTTC
CASSLDAIVGTGKNYGYTF
>TRBJ1-1|.|TRBV7-2|.
TGTGCCAGCAGCTTAGGTGGGAGGCGGGGGACTGAAGCTTTCTTT
CASSLGGRRGTEAFF
>TRBJ1-5|.|TRBV28|TRBD1
TGTGCCAGCAGTTCCCCGGGACAGGGAACTCAGCCCCAGCATTTT
CASSSPGQGTQPQHF
>TRBJ2-3|.|TRBV6-4|TRBD2
TGTGCCAGCAGCACTAGCGGGGGGCTTACAGATACGCAGTATTTT
CASSTSGGLTDTQYF
>TRBJ1-5|.|TRBV6-5|.
TGTGCCAGCAGTTACGGGCCCGTGAAGCAGCCCCAGCATTTT
CASSYGPVKQPQHF
>TRBJ2-7|.|TRBV27|.
TGTGCCAGCAGTTTAAAAGGGGCCTCCTACGAGCAGTACTTC
CASSLKGASYEQYF
>TRBJ1-2|.|TRBV10-3|.
TGTGCCATCAGTGACACAGGCTACACCTTC
CAISDTGYTF
>TRBJ2-2|few|TRBV6-4|.
TGTGCCAGCAGCCGATCGGACACCGGGGAGCTGTTTTTT
CASSRSDTGELFF